The clone carrying this TCR beta chain was observed a handful of times. What it binds is not known. Time point of the sample: newly diagnosed GD, antithyroid drugs for less than 3 months. TCR sequences were obtained from RNA taken from PBMCs. Germline V CDR1 and CDR2: KGHDR, SFDVKD. Trimming pared 9 bases from V and 8 bases from J, leaving 9 bases between. The CDR3 contains 11 residues. Combining iRepertoire HTBI primers with Arm-PCR of CDR3 regions, the authors built TCR beta libraries. TCRdb redid the calling of the multiplex PCR reads with MiXCR, one entry per CDR3 protein. Of hundreds of thousands of distinct CDR3 sequences in the sample, about 15% were seen once. The data were taken from a study of regulatory T cells in long-lasting Graves disease. Study-level points and caveats: Patients with persistent disease shared 2,500 to 3,500 public clonotypes, outpacing the approximately 970 shared by new patients.

The data also belong to a second study, concerning T cells in Graves' hyperthyroidism and ophthalmopathy.

The chain has TRBV24-1 and TRBJ2-2; weak D call: TRBD1 (6 bases). This material consisted of peripheral blood mononuclear cells (PBMCs), taken at new diagnosis, from a patient treated with antithyroid drugs. The clonotype was recovered from a woman in her thirties with Graves disease. CDR3 region: CATQQGGELFF. The CDR3 DNA follows: TGTGCCACCCAACAGGGAGGGGAGCTGTTTTTT.